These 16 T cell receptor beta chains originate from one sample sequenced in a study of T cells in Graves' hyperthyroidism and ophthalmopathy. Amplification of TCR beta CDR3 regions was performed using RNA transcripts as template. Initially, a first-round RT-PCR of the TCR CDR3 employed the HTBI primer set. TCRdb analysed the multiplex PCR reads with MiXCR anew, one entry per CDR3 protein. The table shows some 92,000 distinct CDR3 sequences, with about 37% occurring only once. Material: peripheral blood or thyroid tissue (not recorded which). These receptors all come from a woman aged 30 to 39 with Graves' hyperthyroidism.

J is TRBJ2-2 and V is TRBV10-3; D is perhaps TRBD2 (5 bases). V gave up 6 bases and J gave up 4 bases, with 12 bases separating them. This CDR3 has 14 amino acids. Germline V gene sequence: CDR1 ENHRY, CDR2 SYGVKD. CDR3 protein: CAISSPGSTGELFF. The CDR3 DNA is TGTGCCATCAGCTCACCGGGGAGCACCGGGGAGCTGTTTTTT.

The CDR3 nucleotides read TGTGCCAGCAGCTTCCCGGCTAGCGGGAACGGCGAGCAGTACTTC. Its translation is CASSFPASGNGEQYF. The rearrangement uses TRBV7-9 and TRBJ2-7; 9 bases map to TRBD2. The CDR3 contains 15 residues. The ends lost 3 bases at V and 6 bases at J; junction bases unmatched: 9. From germline, CDR1 is SEHNR and CDR2 FQNEAQ (reference sequence).

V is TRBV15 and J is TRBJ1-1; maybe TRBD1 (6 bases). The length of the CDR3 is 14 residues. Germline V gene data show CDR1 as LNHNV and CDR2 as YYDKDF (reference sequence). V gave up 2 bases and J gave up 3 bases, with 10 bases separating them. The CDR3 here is CATSRTDRHTEAFF. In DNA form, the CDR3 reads TGTGCCACCAGCAGAACCGACAGGCACACTGAAGCTTTCTTT.

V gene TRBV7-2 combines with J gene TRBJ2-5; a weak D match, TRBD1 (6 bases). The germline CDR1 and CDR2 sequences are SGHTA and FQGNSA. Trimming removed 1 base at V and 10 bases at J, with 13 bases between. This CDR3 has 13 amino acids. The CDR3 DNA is TGTGCCAGCAGCTTAGTTGGAGCAGGGGACCAGTACTTC. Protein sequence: CASSLVGAGDQYF.

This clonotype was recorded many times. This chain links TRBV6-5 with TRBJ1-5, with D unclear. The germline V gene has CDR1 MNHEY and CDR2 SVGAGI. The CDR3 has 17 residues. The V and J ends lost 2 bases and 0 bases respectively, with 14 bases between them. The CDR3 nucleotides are TGTGCCAGCAGTTACGCAGAGACGGTTTATAGCAATCAGCCCCAGCATTTT. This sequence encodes CASSYAETVYSNQPQHF.

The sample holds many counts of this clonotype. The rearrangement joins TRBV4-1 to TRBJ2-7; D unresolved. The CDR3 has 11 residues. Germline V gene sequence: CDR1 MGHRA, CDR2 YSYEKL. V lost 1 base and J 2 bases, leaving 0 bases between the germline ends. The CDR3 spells CASSQAYEQYF. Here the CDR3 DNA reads TGCGCCAGCAGCCAAGCCTACGAGCAGTACTTC.

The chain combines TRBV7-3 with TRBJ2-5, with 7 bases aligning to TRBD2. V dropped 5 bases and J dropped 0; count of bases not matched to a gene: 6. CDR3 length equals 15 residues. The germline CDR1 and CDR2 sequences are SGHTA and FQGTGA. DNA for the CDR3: TGTGCCAGCAGCCCGGGCGGGAGCAACCAAGAGACCCAGTACTTC. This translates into CASSPGGSNQETQYF.

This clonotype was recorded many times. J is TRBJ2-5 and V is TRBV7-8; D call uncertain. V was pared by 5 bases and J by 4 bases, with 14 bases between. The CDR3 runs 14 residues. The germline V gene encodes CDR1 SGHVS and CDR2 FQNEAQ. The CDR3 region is CASSLDTIGETQYF. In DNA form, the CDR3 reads TGTGCCAGCAGCCTAGATACTATTGGAGAGACCCAGTACTTC.

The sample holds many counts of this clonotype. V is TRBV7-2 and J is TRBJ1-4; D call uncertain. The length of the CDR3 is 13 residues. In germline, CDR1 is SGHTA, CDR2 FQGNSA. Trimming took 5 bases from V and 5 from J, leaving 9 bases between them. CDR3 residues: CASSIRPNEKLFF. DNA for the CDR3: TGTGCCAGCAGCATTCGACCGAATGAAAAACTGTTTTTT.

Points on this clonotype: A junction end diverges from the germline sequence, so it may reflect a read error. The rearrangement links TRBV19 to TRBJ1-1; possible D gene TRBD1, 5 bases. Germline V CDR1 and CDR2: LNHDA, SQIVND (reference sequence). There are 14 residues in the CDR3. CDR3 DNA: TGCGCCAGCACACCGGGACGGATAAACACTGAAGCTTTCTTT. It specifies CASTPGRINTEAFF. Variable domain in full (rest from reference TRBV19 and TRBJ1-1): DGGITQSPKYLFRKEGQNVTLSCEQNLNHDAMYWYRQDPGQGLRLIYYSQIVNDFQKGDIAEGYSVSREKKESFPLTVTSAQKNPTAFYLCASTPGRINTEAFFGQGTRLTVV.

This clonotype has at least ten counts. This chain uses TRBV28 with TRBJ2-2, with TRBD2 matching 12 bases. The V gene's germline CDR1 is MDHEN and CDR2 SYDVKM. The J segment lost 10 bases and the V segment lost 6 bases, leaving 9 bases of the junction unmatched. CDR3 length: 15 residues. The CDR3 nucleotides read TGTGCCAGCAGCCCCCGACTAGCGGGGGCGGAGGAGCTGTTTTTT. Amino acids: CASSPRLAGAEELFF. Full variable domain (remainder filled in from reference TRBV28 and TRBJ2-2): DVKVTQSSRYLVKRTGEKVFLECVQDMDHENMFWYRQDPGLGLRLIYFSYDVKMKEKGDIPEGYSVSREKKERFSLILESASTNQTSMYLCASSPRLAGAEELFFGEGSRLTVL.

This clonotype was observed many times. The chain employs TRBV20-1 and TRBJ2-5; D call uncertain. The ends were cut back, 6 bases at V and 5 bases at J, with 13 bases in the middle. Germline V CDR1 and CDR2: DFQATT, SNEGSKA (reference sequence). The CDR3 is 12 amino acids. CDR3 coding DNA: TGCAGTGCGATCAAGGACGAGGAGACCCAGTACTTC. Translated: CSAIKDEETQYF.

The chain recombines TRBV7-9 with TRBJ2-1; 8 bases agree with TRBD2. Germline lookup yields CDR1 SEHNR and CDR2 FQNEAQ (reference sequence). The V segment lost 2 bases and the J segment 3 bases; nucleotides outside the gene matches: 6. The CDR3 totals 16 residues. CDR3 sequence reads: CASSLSPGLVYNEQFF. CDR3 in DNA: TGTGCCAGCAGCTTATCCCCGGGACTAGTCTACAATGAGCAGTTCTTC. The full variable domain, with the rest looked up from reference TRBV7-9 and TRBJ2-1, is DTGVSQNPRHKITKRGQNVTFRCDPISEHNRLYWYRQTLGQGPEFLTYFQNEAQLEKSRLLSDRFSAERPKGSFSTLEIQRTEQGDSAMYLCASSLSPGLVYNEQFFGPGTRLTVL.

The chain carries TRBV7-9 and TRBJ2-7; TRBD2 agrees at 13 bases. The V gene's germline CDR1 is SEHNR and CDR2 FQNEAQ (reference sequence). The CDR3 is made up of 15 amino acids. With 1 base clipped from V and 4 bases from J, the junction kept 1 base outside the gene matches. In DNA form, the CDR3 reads TGTGCCAGCAGCTTAGGGGGACTAGCGGGATACGAGCAGTACTTC. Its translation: CASSLGGLAGYEQYF.

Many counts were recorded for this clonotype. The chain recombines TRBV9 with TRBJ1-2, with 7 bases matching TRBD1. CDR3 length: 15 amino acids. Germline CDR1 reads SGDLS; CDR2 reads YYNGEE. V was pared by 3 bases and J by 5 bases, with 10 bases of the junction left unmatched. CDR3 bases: TGTGCCAGCAGCGATCGACAGGGAAAGCGTTATGGCTACACCTTC. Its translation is CASSDRQGKRYGYTF.

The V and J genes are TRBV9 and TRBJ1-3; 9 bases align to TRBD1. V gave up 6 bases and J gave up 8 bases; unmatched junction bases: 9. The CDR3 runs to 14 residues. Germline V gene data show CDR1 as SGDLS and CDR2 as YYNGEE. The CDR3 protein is CASKGQGHGYTIYF. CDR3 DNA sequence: TGTGCCAGCAAGGGACAGGGTCATGGCTACACCATATATTTT.